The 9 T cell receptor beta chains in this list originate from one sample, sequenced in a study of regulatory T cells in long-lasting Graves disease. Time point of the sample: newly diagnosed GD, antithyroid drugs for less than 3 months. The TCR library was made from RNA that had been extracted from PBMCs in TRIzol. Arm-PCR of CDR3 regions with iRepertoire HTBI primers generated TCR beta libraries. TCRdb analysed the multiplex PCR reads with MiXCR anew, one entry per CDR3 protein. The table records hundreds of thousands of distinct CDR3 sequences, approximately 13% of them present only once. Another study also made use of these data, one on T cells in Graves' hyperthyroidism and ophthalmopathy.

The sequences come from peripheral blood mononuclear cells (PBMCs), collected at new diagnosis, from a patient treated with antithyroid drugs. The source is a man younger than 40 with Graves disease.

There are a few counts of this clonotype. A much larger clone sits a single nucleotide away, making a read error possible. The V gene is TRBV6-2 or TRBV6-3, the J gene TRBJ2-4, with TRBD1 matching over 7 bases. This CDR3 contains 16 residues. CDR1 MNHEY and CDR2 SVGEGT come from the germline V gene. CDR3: CASSYATGKAKNIRYF. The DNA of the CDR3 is TGTGCCAGCAGTTACGCGACAGGGAAAGCCAAAAACATTCGGTACTTC.

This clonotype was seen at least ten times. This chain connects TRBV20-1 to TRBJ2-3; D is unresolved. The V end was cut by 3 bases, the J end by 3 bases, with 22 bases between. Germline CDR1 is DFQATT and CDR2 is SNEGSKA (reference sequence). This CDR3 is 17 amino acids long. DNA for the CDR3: TGCAGTGCTAGGCCCTCGTCGCGCGCGGTTCTTACAGATACGCAGTATTTT. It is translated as CSARPSSRAVLTDTQYF.

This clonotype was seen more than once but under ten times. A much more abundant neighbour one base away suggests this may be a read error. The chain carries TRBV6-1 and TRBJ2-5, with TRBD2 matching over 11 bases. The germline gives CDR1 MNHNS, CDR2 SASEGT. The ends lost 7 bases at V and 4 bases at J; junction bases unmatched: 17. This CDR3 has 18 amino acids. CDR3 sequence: CASTQAASGGYGGETQYF. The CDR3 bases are TGTGCCAGCACCCAAGCAGCTAGCGGGGGGTATGGGGGAGAGACCCAGTACTTC.

In DNA, the CDR3 is TGTGCCTGGAGTCCGACAGGGGGAGGAGGCCACACCTTC. It encodes CAWSPTGGGGHTF. The chain carries TRBV30 and TRBJ1-2; 9 nucleotides agree with TRBD1. The germline V gene has CDR1 GTSNPN and CDR2 SVGIG (reference sequence). Unmatched junction bases numbered 10, after V lost 2 bases and J lost 12 bases. CDR3 length: 13 residues.

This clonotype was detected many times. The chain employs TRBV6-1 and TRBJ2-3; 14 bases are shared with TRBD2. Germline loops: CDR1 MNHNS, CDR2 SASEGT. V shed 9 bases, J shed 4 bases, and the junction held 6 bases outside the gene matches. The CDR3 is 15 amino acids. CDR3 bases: TGTGCCAGGACTAGCGGGAGGGCCTTTCCAGATACGCAGTATTTT. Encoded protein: CARTSGRAFPDTQYF.

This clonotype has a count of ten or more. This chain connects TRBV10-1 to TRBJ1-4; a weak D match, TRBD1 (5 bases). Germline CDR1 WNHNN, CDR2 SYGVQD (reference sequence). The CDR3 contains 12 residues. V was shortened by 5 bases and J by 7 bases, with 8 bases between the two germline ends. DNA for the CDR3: TGCGCCAGCAGTTCCGGGGGTGAAAAACTGTTTTTT. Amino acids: CASSSGGEKLFF.

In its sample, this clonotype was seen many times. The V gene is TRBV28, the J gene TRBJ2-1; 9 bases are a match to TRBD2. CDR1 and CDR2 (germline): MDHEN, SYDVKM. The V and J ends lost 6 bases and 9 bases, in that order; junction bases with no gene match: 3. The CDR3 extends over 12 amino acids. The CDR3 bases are TGTGCCAGCAGAATAGCGGGAGTTGAGCAGTTCTTC. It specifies CASRIAGVEQFF.

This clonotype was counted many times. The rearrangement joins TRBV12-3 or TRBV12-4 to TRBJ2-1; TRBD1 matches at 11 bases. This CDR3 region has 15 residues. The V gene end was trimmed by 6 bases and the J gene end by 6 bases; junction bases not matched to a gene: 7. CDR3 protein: CASSLGQGARNEQFF. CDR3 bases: TGTGCCAGCAGCCTTGGACAGGGGGCCCGCAATGAGCAGTTCTTC.

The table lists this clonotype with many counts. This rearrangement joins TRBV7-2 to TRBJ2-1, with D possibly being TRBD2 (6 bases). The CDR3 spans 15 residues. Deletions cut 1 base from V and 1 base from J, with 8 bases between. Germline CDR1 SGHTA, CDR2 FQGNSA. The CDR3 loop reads CASSLDLASYNEQFF. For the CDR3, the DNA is TGTGCCAGCAGCTTAGACCTAGCGTCCTACAATGAGCAGTTCTTC.